This passage covers 14 T cell receptor beta chains from one sample sequenced in a study of T cell responses to AZD1222 COVID-19 vaccine. Profiling relied on immunoSEQ multiplex PCR, and the TCRdb table lists in-frame clones only, not all of them. The data hold 130,000 to 150,000 clones, with about nine tenths observed a single time. This specimen was peripheral blood, taken on day 0 of AZD1222 vaccination. Receptors originate from an adult in good health.

This clone was seen only a few times. The chain uses TRBV2 and TRBJ2-1; perhaps TRBD2 as D (5 bases). From germline, CDR1 is SNHLY and CDR2 FYNNEI. The CDR3 consists of 17 residues. Trimming took 2 bases from V and 0 from J, leaving 14 bases between them. The CDR3: CASSEYPPSRSYNEQFF. For the CDR3, the DNA is TGTGCCAGCAGTGAATACCCCCCTAGCCGCTCCTACAATGAGCAGTTCTTC.

This clone appeared a few times. The chain is built from TRBV7-3 and TRBJ2-1; TRBD1 agrees at 11 bases. CDR3 length equals 13 residues. The J segment lost 10 bases and the V segment lost 6 bases, leaving 5 bases of the junction unmatched. From germline, CDR1 is SGHTA and CDR2 FQGTGA. The CDR3 region is CASSTGTGGEQFF. Here the CDR3 DNA reads TGTGCCAGCAGTACTGGGACAGGGGGGGAGCAGTTCTTC. Full variable domain (rest looked up from reference TRBV7-3 and TRBJ2-1): GAGVSQTPSNKVTEKGKYVELRCDPISGHTALYWYRQSLGQGPEFLIYFQGTGAADDSGLPNDRFFAVRPEGSVSTLKIQRTERGDSAVYLCASSTGTGGEQFFGPGTRLTVL.

The rearrangement joins TRBV4-1 to TRBJ2-7; the match to TRBD1 covers 9 bases. Trimming took 2 bases from V and 2 from J; bases not matched to a gene: 16. CDR1 is MGHRA and CDR2 is YSYEKL in the germline V gene. This CDR3 is built from 19 residues. CDR3 nucleotide sequence: TGCGCCAGCAGCCAACTAGAGCCCACCGGGACAGGGAGGACCTACGAGCAGTACTTC. It specifies CASSQLEPTGTGRTYEQYF.

Only one count was recorded for this clone. The V and J genes are TRBV7-3 and TRBJ1-1; D remains unclear. The V end lost 10 bases, the J end lost 4 bases, and 16 bases lay between the germline ends. This CDR3 spans 13 amino acids. CDR1 and CDR2 from the germline V gene are SGHTA and FQGTGA. The CDR3 bases are TGTGCCACCGGGAAGGGAGTTGGCACTGAAGCTTTCTTT. Encoded protein: CATGKGVGTEAFF. The variable domain in full, completed from reference TRBV7-3 and TRBJ1-1, reads GAGVSQTPSNKVTEKGKYVELRCDPISGHTALYWYRQSLGQGPEFLIYFQGTGAADDSGLPNDRFFAVRPEGSVSTLKIQRTERGDSAVYLCATGKGVGTEAFFGQGTRLTVV.

The rearrangement uses TRBV6-5 and TRBJ1-2; D may be TRBD1 (5 bases). The CDR3 is 13 amino acids. Trimming stripped 7 bases from V and 2 bases from J, with 11 bases between. CDR1 and CDR2 (germline): MNHEY, SVGAGI. The CDR3 region is CASTRGENYGYTF. Written as DNA, the CDR3 is TGTGCCAGCACTCGGGGGGAGAACTATGGCTACACCTTC.

This chain uses TRBV7-2 with TRBJ2-2; either TRBD1 or TRBD2 may fit D (5 bases each). Germline loops: CDR1 SGHTA, CDR2 FQGNSA. The CDR3 covers 15 residues. V was shortened by 2 bases and J by 5 bases, with 12 bases between the two germline ends. CDR3 in amino acids: CASSLMGRRTGELFF. DNA for the CDR3: TGTGCCAGCAGCTTAATGGGACGTCGGACCGGGGAGCTGTTTTTT.

The chain couples TRBV18 to TRBJ1-1; 8 bases align to TRBD1. From germline, CDR1 is KGHSH and CDR2 LQKENI. The CDR3 has 16 residues. Unmatched junction bases numbered 9, after V lost 3 bases and J lost 3 bases. The CDR3 reads CASSPPGQVTYTEAFF. CDR3 DNA sequence: TGTGCCAGCTCACCTCCGGGACAGGTTACCTACACTGAAGCTTTCTTT.

J is TRBJ1-2 and V is TRBV28, with 8 bases identical to TRBD1. Germline V gives CDR1 MDHEN, CDR2 SYDVKM. Trimming at V came to 5 bases and at J to 4 bases, leaving 6 bases not matched to a gene. The CDR3 sequence is 14 residues long. The CDR3 sequence: CASSPRTGLYGYTF. The CDR3 nucleotides are TGTGCCAGCAGTCCGCGGACAGGGCTCTATGGCTACACCTTC.

The gene calls are TRBV11-2 and TRBJ1-2; TRBD1 matches at 8 bases. The CDR3 has 13 residues. Looked up from germline, CDR1 is SGHAT and CDR2 is FQNNGV. After removal of 2 bases from V and 7 bases from J, the junction contained 3 bases not matched to a gene. CDR3 sequence reads: CASSLYRGAGYTF. DNA of the CDR3: TGTGCCAGCAGCTTATACAGGGGGGCTGGCTACACCTTC.

This chain connects TRBV18 to TRBJ1-1, with 7 bases matching TRBD1. This CDR3 has 15 amino acids. J lost 0 bases, V lost 6 bases, and 7 bases had no gene match. Germline V CDR1 and CDR2: KGHSH, LQKENI. CDR3 region: CASSPTGTVNTEAFF. In nucleotides, the CDR3 is TGTGCCAGCTCTCCGACCGGGACAGTGAACACTGAAGCTTTCTTT.

The rearrangement links TRBV7-9 to TRBJ1-1; no clear D gene. V dropped 3 bases and J dropped 6 bases, with 8 bases sitting between them. CDR1 and CDR2 (germline): SEHNR, FQNEAQ (reference sequence). The CDR3 contains 12 residues. CDR3 amino acids: CASSFPEPEAFF. The DNA for the CDR3 is TGTGCCAGCAGCTTCCCGGAACCTGAAGCTTTCTTT. Full variable domain (rest looked up from reference TRBV7-9 and TRBJ1-1): DTGVSQNPRHKITKRGQNVTFRCDPISEHNRLYWYRQTLGQGPEFLTYFQNEAQLEKSRLLSDRFSAERPKGSFSTLEIQRTEQGDSAMYLCASSFPEPEAFFGQGTRLTVV.

The rearrangement joins TRBV19 to TRBJ1-4, with a tentative D call TRBD1 (5 bases). V was cut by 6 bases and J by 3 bases, with 17 bases left in between. The CDR3 spans 16 residues. Germline CDR1 and CDR2: LNHDA and SQIVND (reference sequence). This CDR3 reads CASRRITGVANEKLFF. In nucleotides, the CDR3 is TGTGCCAGTAGGAGAATTACGGGGGTAGCTAATGAAAAACTGTTTTTT.

The rearrangement joins TRBV11-2 to TRBJ2-5, with a weak D call TRBD2 (6 bases). Trimming removed 4 bases from V and 1 base from J, with 7 bases in between. CDR3 length equals 13 residues. From germline, CDR1 is SGHAT and CDR2 FQNNGV. The CDR3: CASSSGLQETQYF. CDR3 nucleotides: TGTGCCAGCAGCTCGGGACTCCAAGAGACCCAGTACTTC.

The chain links TRBV28 to TRBJ1-6; tentatively, D is TRBD1 (5 bases). The CDR3 has 12 residues. Germline CDR1 MDHEN, CDR2 SYDVKM. The V end was cut by 8 bases, the J end by 6 bases, with 8 bases between. This CDR3 reads CASQGSNSPLHF. CDR3 sequence (DNA): TGTGCCAGCCAGGGCAGTAATTCACCCCTCCACTTT.